Presented here are 5 T cell receptor beta chains from one specimen sequenced in a study of cytomegalovirus exposure and HLA in healthy donors. Both 60 Vbeta primers and 13 Jbeta primers went into the PCR. Profiling relied on immunoSEQ multiplex PCR, and the TCRdb table lists in-frame clones only, not all of them. Its listing shows 180,000 or so clones. The sequenced material came from PBMCs. All receptors derive from a woman aged 18-29 years in good health and CMV-seropositive.

This sequence joins TRBV6-4 and TRBJ1-1; possible D gene TRBD1, 6 bases. Trimming pared 6 bases from V and 3 bases from J, leaving 11 bases between. This CDR3 is built from 13 residues. Germline CDR1 is MRHNA and CDR2 is SNTAGT. Here the CDR3 reads CASSFNRDTEAFF. CDR3 sequence (DNA): TGTGCCAGCAGCTTTAACAGGGACACTGAAGCTTTCTTT.

The genes are TRBV18 and TRBJ2-7; 7 bases fit TRBD1. The CDR3 contains 13 residues. The germline CDR1 and CDR2 sequences are KGHSH and LQKENI. V lost 3 bases, J lost 6 bases, and 5 bases stayed unmatched. The DNA of the CDR3 is TGTGCCAGCTCACCGCTACCAGGGGGCGAGCAGTACTTC. This codes for CASSPLPGGEQYF.

The chain joins TRBV5-4 to TRBJ1-1; 8 bases line up with TRBD1. Trimming cost V 6 bases and J 10 bases; bases outside gene matches: 17. Germline V lookup: CDR1 SGHNT, CDR2 YYREEE (reference sequence). CDR3 size: 15 residues. As DNA, the CDR3 is TGTGCCAGCACCACGGCCCCCAGGGGGCCCTCGGCAGCTTTCTTT. Protein product: CASTTAPRGPSAAFF.

The V and J genes are TRBV28 and TRBJ1-2; no clear D gene. The length of the CDR3 is 12 residues. Per the germline V gene, CDR1 is MDHEN and CDR2 is SYDVKM. The V end was cut by 7 bases, the J end by 2 bases, with 8 bases between. Here the CDR3 reads CASKTENYGYTF. In DNA, the CDR3 is TGTGCCAGCAAAACAGAGAACTATGGCTACACCTTC.

The chain carries TRBV4-3 and TRBJ2-1; TRBD2 matches at 11 bases. V lost 3 bases, J lost 12 bases, and 16 bases stayed unmatched. CDR1 is LGHNA and CDR2 is YSLEER in the germline V gene. This CDR3 is built from 17 residues. The CDR3 sequence: CASSHYLKGSGGALQFF. Here the CDR3 DNA reads TGCGCCAGCAGCCACTACCTTAAGGGTAGCGGGGGGGCCTTGCAGTTCTTC.